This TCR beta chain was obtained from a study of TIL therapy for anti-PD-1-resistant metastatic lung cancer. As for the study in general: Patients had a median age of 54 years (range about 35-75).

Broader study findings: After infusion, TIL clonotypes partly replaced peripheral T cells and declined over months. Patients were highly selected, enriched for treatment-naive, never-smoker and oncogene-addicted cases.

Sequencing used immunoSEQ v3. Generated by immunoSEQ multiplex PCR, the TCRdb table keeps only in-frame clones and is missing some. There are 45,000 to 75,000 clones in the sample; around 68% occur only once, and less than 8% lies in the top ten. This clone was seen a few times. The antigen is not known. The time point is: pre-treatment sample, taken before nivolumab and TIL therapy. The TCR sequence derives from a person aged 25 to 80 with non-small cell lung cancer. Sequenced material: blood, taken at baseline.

CDR3 in DNA: TGTGCCAGCAGTTTCTTCCAGGGGGCATACTACGAGCAGTACTTC. Its translation is CASSFFQGAYYEQYF. The V and J genes are TRBV28 and TRBJ2-7; 8 nucleotides match TRBD1. The CDR3 totals 15 residues. The V gene end was trimmed by 3 bases and the J gene end by 3 bases; junction bases not matched to a gene: 7. Germline V gives CDR1 MDHEN, CDR2 SYDVKM.